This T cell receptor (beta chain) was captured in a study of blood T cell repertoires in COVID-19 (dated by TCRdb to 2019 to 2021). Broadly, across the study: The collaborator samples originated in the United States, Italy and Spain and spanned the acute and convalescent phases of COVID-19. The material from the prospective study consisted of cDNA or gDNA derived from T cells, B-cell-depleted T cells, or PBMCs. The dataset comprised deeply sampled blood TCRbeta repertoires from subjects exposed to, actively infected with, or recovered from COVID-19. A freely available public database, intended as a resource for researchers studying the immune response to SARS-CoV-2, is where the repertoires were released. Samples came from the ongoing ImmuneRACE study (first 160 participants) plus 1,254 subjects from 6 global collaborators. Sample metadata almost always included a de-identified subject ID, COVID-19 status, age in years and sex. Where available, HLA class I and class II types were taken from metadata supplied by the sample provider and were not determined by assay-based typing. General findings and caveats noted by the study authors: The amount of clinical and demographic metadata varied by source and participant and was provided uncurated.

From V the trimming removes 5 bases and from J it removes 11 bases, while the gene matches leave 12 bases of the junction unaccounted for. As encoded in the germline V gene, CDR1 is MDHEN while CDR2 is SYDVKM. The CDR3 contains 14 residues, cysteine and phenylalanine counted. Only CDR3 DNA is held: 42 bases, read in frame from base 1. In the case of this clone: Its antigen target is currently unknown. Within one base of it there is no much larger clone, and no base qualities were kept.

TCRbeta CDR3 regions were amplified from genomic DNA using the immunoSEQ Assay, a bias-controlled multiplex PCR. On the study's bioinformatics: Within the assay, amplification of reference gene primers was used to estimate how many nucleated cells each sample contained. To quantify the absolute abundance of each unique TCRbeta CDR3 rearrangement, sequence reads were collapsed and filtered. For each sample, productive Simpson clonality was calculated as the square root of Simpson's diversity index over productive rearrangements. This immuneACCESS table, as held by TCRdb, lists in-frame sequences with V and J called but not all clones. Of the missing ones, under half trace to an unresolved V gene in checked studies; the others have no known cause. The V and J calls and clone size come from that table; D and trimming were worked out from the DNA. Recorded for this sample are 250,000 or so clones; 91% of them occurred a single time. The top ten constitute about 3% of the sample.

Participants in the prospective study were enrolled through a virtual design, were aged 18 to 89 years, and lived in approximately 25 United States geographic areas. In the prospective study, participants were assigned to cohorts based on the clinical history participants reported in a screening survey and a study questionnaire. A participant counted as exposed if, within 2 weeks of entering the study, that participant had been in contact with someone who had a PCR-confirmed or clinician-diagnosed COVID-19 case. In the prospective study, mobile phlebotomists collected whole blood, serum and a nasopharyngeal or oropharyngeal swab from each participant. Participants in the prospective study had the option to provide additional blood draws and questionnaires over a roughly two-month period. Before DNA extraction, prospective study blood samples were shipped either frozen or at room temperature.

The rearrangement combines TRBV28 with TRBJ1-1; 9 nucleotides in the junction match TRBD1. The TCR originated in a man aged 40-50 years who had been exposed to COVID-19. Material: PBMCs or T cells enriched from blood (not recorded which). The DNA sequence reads TGTGCCAGCAGTCGGGGACAGGGTGTAGTTTTGGCTTTCTTT. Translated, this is CASSRGQGVVLAFF.